Only a few counts were recorded for the clone carrying this T cell receptor beta chain. What it binds is not known. The sample is drawn from a study of graft-versus-host responses after intestinal transplantation. About the study: As for transplant type, recipients had multivisceral, liver-intestinal, or isolated intestinal grafts.

TCRdb's copy holds only in-frame clones and misses some; the assay was immunoSEQ multiplex PCR. The sample gives roughly 100,000 clones, about 90% of which show up once; 0.7% to 0.9% is in the top ten. Germline V gene sequence: CDR1 SGHNT, CDR2 YYREEE (reference sequence). The CDR3 sequence is 15 residues long. Trimming took off 1 base at V and 0 bases at J, with 10 bases between the two ends. The chain links TRBV5-4 to TRBJ1-2; no firm D call. The specimen was unstimulated CD4+ T cells sorted from spleen or lymph node cells, collected before intestinal transplant. This receptor was taken from a human donor who received an intestinal transplant. CDR3 sequence: CASSLLGSPNYGYTF. In DNA, the CDR3 is TGTGCCAGCAGCTTGTTGGGTAGCCCTAACTATGGCTACACCTTC.